This T cell receptor beta chain is drawn from a study of vaccination effects on CD4 cells after COVID-19. About the study: Participants were vaccinated with two doses of either the BNT162b2 or mRNA-1273 vaccine. General observations from the study: Convalescent patients numbered few in the study; early post-infection timepoints were missing entirely. Clones that were induced by infection or by vaccine showed marked contraction late after vaccination.

With regard to this clone: Its target is not known.

The CDR3 covers 11 residues. V shed 2 bases and J shed 6 bases, with 5 bases lying between them. Germline loops: CDR1 KGHSH, CDR2 LQKENI. Sequenced by immunoSEQ multiplex PCR; TCRdb stores in-frame clones only, minus some. Among under 65,000 clones listed, around 80% were seen once. Peptide-pool stimulation followed by sequencing identified expanded antigen-specific CD4+ clonotypes in the ViraFEST assay. CD4+ T cell isolation took place after 10 days of culture. The person was diagnosed with PCR-confirmed SARS-CoV-2 infection between March and December 2020. This TCR came from a human donor who had a prior SARS-CoV-2 infection. This material consisted of CD4+ T cells from PBMCs cultured with HIV peptides, taken before COVID-19 vaccination. Subset described: HIV-1 Nef peptide pool negative control/reference culture. The chain uses TRBV18 and TRBJ2-7; D assignment may be TRBD1 or TRBD2 (5 bases each). CDR3 loop: CASSPGTEQYF. Here the CDR3 DNA reads TGTGCCAGCTCACCAGGGACCGAGCAGTACTTC. The full variable domain, rest sourced from reference TRBV18 and TRBJ2-7, is NAGVMQNPRHLVRRRGQEARLRCSPMKGHSHVYWYRQLPEEGLKFMVYLQKENIIDESGMPKERFSAEFPKEGPSILRIQQVVRGDSAAYFCASSPGTEQYFGPGTRLTVT.